Below, one TCR beta chain is given with its context. This clone's antigen is unknown. Base quality data are lacking; no much larger clone is found one base away. The sample comes from a study of blood T cell repertoires in COVID-19 (dated by TCRdb to 2020 to 2021). Regarding the complete study: The collaborator samples originated in the United States, Italy and Spain and spanned the acute and convalescent phases of COVID-19. Where HLA class I and class II types were available, the types were taken from metadata supplied by the sample provider, not from assay-based typing. Subjects who had been exposed to COVID-19, were actively infected with it, or had recovered from it provided the deeply sampled blood TCRbeta repertoires that made up the dataset. The repertoires were released in a freely available public database intended as a resource for research on the immune response to SARS-CoV-2. The material from the prospective study consisted of cDNA or gDNA derived from T cells, B-cell-depleted T cells, or PBMCs. The samples were drawn from the first 160 participants of the ongoing ImmuneRACE study and from over a thousand subjects provided by 6 global collaborators. The sample metadata nearly always contained a de-identified subject ID, COVID-19 status, age in years and sex.

Each collaborating institution followed its own protocols to collect whole blood in K2EDTA tubes. Collaborator samples were shipped for TCRbeta analysis as frozen whole blood, isolated PBMCs, or DNA extracted from either sample type. Here V drops 4 bases and J drops 4 bases, and the junction holds 7 bases not matched to any gene. From its cysteine to its phenylalanine, the CDR3 spans 14 amino acids. Left in the record is the CDR3 DNA by itself, 42 bases read in frame from the first base. CDR1 and CDR2 (GTSNPN, SVGIG) derive from the germline V gene (reference sequence). The paper's findings and limits, for the study overall: Clinical and demographic metadata were provided uncurated, with the amount varying by source and participant.

TCRbeta CDR3 regions were amplified from genomic DNA using the immunoSEQ Assay, a bias-controlled multiplex PCR. In the authors' own workflow: Nucleated cell counts per sample were estimated from amplification of reference gene primers within the assay. Sequence reads were collapsed and filtered to measure the absolute abundance of every unique TCRbeta CDR3 rearrangement. For each sample, productive Simpson clonality was calculated by taking the square root of Simpson's diversity index across productive rearrangements. As stored in TCRdb, this immuneACCESS dataset retains in-frame rearrangements with V and J assigned. A fraction of the clones does not appear; measured against another copy, unresolved V genes explain less than half of the discrepancy, and the remainder lacks a known reason. The DNA was the basis for D and trimming; V, J and clone size are from that table. The sample contains approximately 90,000 clones, 85% of them found a single time. The leading ten clones occupy 3.4% of the sample.

The chain employs TRBV30 and TRBJ1-1; 9 central bases correspond to TRBD1. This TCR derives from a man aged 50 to 60 with acute or convalescent COVID-19. The sequencing input was peripheral blood. The DNA sequence reads TGTGCCTGGATTTACACAGGGGGCTTCACTGAAGCTTTCTTT. Translated, this is CAWIYTGGFTEAFF.